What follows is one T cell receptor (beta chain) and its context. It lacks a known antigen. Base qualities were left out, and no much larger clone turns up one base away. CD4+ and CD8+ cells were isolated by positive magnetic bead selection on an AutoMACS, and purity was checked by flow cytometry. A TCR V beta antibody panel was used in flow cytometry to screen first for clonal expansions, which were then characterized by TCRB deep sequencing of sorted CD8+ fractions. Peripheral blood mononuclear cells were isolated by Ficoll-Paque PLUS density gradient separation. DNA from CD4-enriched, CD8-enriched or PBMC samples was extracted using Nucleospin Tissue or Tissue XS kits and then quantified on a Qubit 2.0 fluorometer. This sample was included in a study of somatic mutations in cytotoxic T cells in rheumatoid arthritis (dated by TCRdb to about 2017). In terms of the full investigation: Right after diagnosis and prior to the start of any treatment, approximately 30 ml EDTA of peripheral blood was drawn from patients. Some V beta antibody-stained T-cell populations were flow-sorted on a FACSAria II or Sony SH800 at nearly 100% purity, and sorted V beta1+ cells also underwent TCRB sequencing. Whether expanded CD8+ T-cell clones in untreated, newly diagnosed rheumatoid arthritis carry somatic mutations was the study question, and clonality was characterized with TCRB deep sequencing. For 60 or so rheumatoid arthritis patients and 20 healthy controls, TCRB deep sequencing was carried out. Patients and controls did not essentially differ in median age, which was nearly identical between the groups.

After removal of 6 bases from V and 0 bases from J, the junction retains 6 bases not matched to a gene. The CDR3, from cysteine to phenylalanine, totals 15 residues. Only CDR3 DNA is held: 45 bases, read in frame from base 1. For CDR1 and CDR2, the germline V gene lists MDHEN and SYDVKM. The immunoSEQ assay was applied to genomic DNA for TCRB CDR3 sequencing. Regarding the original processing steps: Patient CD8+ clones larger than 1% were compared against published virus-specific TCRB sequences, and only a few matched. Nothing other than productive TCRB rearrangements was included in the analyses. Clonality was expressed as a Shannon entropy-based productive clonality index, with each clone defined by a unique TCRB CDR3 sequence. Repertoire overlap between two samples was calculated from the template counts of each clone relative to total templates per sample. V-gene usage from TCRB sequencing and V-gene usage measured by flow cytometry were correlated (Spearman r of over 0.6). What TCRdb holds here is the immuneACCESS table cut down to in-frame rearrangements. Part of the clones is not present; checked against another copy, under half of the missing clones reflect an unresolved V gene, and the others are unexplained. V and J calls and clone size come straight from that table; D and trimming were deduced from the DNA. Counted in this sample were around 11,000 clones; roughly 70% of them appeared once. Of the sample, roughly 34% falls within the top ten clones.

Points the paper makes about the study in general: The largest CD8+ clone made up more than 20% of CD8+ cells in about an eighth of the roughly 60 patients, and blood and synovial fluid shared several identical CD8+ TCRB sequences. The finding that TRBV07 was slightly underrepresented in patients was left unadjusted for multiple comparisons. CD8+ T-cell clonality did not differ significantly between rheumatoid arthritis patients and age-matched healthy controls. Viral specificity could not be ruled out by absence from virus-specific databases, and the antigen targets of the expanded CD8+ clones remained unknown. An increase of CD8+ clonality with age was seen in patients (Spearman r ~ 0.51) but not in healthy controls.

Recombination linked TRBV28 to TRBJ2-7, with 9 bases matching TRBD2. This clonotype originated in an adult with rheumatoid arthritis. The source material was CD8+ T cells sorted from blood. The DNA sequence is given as TGTGCCAGCAGGTTAGCGGGGGACACCTCCTACGAGCAGTACTTC. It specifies CASRLAGDTSYEQYF.